A single sample is the source of the 25 T cell receptor beta chains below, sequenced in a study of CD8+CD57+ T cells in acquired aplastic anemia. Sequencing was done on patients that had shown CD8+CD57+ cell expansion by flow cytometry. Profiles of TCR beta VDJ and CDR3 were generated from a genomic DNA template. One entry per CDR3 protein results from TCRdb running MiXCR on the reads. The sample consists of 160,000 or so distinct CDR3 sequences, about half of them appearing once. Sequenced: sorted CD4+, CD8+, or CD8+CD57+ T cells (not recorded which) from PBMCs. Every receptor here comes from a human donor with aplastic anemia.

This clonotype was detected only once. A much larger clone is a single base away; this may be a read error. The chain couples TRBV27 to TRBJ2-7; 9 positions match TRBD2. The ends lost 1 base at V and 3 bases at J; junction bases unmatched: 4. The CDR3 is made up of 15 amino acids. CDR1 and CDR2 from the germline V gene are MNHEY and SMNVEV (reference sequence). DNA for the CDR3: TGTGCCAGCAGTTTATTCGCTAGCGGGATCTACGAGCAGTACTTC. This codes for CASSLFASGIYEQYF.

The chain combines TRBV29-1 with TRBJ2-2; D call uncertain. Germline CDR1 and CDR2: SQVTM and ANQGSEA. Between the trimmed V and J ends, which lost 3 bases and 0 bases, there was a span of 8 bases. The CDR3 totals 14 residues. The CDR3 DNA sequence: TGCAGCGTTGACCTTAAACCGAACACCGGGGAGCTGTTTTTT. Amino acids: CSVDLKPNTGELFF.

This chain connects TRBV10-3 to TRBJ1-1; 9 bases match TRBD1. Per the germline V gene, CDR1 is ENHRY and CDR2 is SYGVKD. V was pared by 6 bases and J by 1 base, with 3 bases of the junction left unmatched. The CDR3 has 14 residues. The DNA of the CDR3 is TGTGCCATCAGCCCGGGACAGGGGAACACTGAAGCTTTCTTT. As protein: CAISPGQGNTEAFF.

In its sample, this clonotype was seen many times. The chain combines TRBV7-2 with TRBJ1-2; 7 bases fit TRBD1. The V and J ends lost 4 bases and 0 bases, in that order; junction bases with no gene match: 2. The CDR3 totals 14 residues. Germline V gene lookup returns CDR1 SGHTA and CDR2 FQGNSA. CDR3 amino acids: CASSSRGTNYGYTF. CDR3 DNA sequence: TGTGCCAGCAGCTCCAGGGGGACTAACTATGGCTACACCTTC. The full variable domain, rest sourced from reference TRBV7-2 and TRBJ1-2, is GAGVSQSPSNKVTEKGKDVELRCDPISGHTALYWYRQSLGQGLEFLIYFQGNSAPDKSGLPSDRFSAERTGGSVSTLTIQRTQQEDSAVYLCASSSRGTNYGYTFGSGTRLTVV.

V and J are TRBV29-1 and TRBJ1-1; the D is unclear. Germline CDR1 SQVTM, CDR2 ANQGSEA. The ends were cut back, 5 bases at V and 4 bases at J, with 17 bases in the middle. CDR3 size: 14 residues. This CDR3 reads CSVKEENRGTEAFF. The CDR3 DNA is TGCAGCGTTAAGGAGGAGAATCGCGGCACTGAAGCTTTCTTT.

The CDR3 DNA sequence: TGTGCCACCAGCAGAGGCAGCTCTGGAAACACCATATATTTT. It specifies CATSRGSSGNTIYF. The V gene is TRBV15, the J gene TRBJ1-3, with D hard to call. Trimming left V 1 base short and J 0 bases short, with 4 bases between. Germline values: CDR1 LNHNV, CDR2 YYDKDF (reference sequence). This CDR3 is 14 amino acids long.

This clonotype was seen more than once but under ten times. V usage is TRBV10-3 and J usage is TRBJ2-1; D gene ambiguous. The length of the CDR3 is 14 residues. V was cut by 8 bases and J by 0 bases, with 11 bases left in between. The germline V gene has CDR1 ENHRY and CDR2 SYGVKD. The CDR3 loop is CAIGSPSSYNEQFF. In nucleotides, the CDR3 is TGTGCCATCGGGTCCCCCAGCTCCTACAATGAGCAGTTCTTC.

This clonotype was counted a few times. A read error may be the cause here, since a much bigger clone is one base away. The chain joins TRBV6-1 to TRBJ2-7; D possibly corresponds to TRBD1 (6 bases). In germline, CDR1 is MNHNS, CDR2 SASEGT. This CDR3 region has 14 residues. CDR3 protein: CASSGTALTYEQCF. In DNA, the CDR3 is TGTGCCAGCAGTGGGACAGCATTAACCTACGAGCAGTGCTTC.

This clonotype was counted at least ten times. This chain connects TRBV20-1 to TRBJ1-2; no reliable D call. Trimming pared 0 bases from V and 0 bases from J, leaving 14 bases between. The CDR3 runs 16 residues. Germline V gene sequence: CDR1 DFQATT, CDR2 SNEGSKA (reference sequence). The CDR3 protein is CSARDGSRGTNYGYTF. DNA for the CDR3: TGCAGTGCTAGAGATGGGTCTCGGGGAACTAACTATGGCTACACCTTC.

The sample holds many counts of this clonotype. The chain joins TRBV20-1 to TRBJ1-1; D remains unclear. Between the trimmed V and J ends, which lost 1 base and 1 base, there was a span of 7 bases. The CDR3 has 13 amino acids. Looked up from germline, CDR1 is DFQATT and CDR2 is SNEGSKA (reference sequence). The CDR3 region has the DNA TGCAGTGCTAGAGCGGGCCCGAACACTGAAGCTTTCTTT. This gives the protein CSARAGPNTEAFF.

This chain connects TRBV7-2 to TRBJ2-1, with D hard to call. The ends were cut back, 0 bases at V and 3 bases at J, with 6 bases in the middle. From germline, CDR1 is SGHTA and CDR2 FQGNSA. This CDR3 comprises 14 residues. The CDR3 coding sequence is TGTGCCAGCAGCTTAGCGGCAGACTACAATGAGCAGTTCTTC. This translates into CASSLAADYNEQFF.

This clonotype occurred many times. The rearrangement joins TRBV12-3 or TRBV12-4 to TRBJ2-3, with a possible D match to TRBD1 (6 bases). Trimming stripped 3 bases from V and 3 bases from J, with 10 bases between. This CDR3 contains 14 residues. The CDR3 region is CASSLAGATDTQYF. The CDR3, as DNA: TGTGCCAGCAGTTTGGCAGGGGCGACAGATACGCAGTATTTT.

This clonotype was found many times. This rearrangement joins TRBV9 to TRBJ2-3; TRBD2 might be the D (6 bases). CDR3 length equals 14 residues. CDR1 and CDR2 (germline): SGDLS, YYNGEE. V shed 4 bases and J shed 4 bases, with 13 bases lying between them. CDR3 bases: TGTGCCAGCAGCCCGGAATGGGGGGCAGATACGCAGTATTTT. It is translated as CASSPEWGADTQYF.

With regard to this clonotype: This CDR3 fails to terminate in the conserved phenylalanine or tryptophan, so it likely reflects a read error. The DNA is left out, because the CDR3 cannot be placed on it with certainty; the CDR3 is given as TCRdb lists it. The chain carries TRBV19 and TRBJ1-3; the tabulated D call, TRBD1, remains unverified against the DNA. The CDR3 spans 8 amino acids, including both terminal residues. The V gene's germline CDR1 is LNHDA and CDR2 SQIVND (reference sequence). The CDR3 reads CASETGFT.

On this clonotype: This could be a read error, since a much larger clone is one nucleotide away. The chain couples TRBV10-3 to TRBJ2-3; possibly TRBD2 for D (7 bases). This CDR3 spans 13 amino acids. Germline V lookup: CDR1 ENHRY, CDR2 SYGVKD. CDR3 region: CASSQEGGDMQYF. Here the CDR3 DNA reads TGTGCCAGCAGCCAAGAGGGGGGGGATATGCAGTATTTT.

In its sample, this clonotype was seen many times. The V and J genes are TRBV20-1 and TRBJ2-1; possibly TRBD1 for D (5 bases). This CDR3 region has 16 residues. CDR1 and CDR2 from the germline V gene are DFQATT and SNEGSKA (reference sequence). Trimming cost V 3 bases and J 8 bases, with 23 bases left between them. The CDR3 protein is CSARFARGRVYDEQFF. The CDR3 DNA reads TGCAGTGCTAGGTTTGCAAGGGGCAGGGTGTACGATGAGCAGTTCTTC.

The CDR3 sequence: CARRGQGVDEQYF. The CDR3 bases are TGTGCCAGAAGGGGACAGGGTGTCGACGAGCAGTACTTC. The chain has TRBV2 and TRBJ2-7, with TRBD1 matching 9 bases. Unmatched junction bases numbered 8, after V lost 9 bases and J lost 5 bases. In germline, CDR1 is SNHLY, CDR2 FYNNEI. There are 13 residues in the CDR3.

This clonotype has ten or more counts. The CDR3 region is CASSLGQGAGELFF. The CDR3 DNA follows: TGTGCCAGCAGCTTGGGACAGGGGGCCGGGGAGCTGTTTTTT. J is TRBJ2-2 and V is TRBV11-2; 11 nucleotides agree with TRBD1. The CDR3 is made up of 14 amino acids. V was pared by 3 bases and J by 6 bases, with 0 bases of the junction left unmatched. The V gene's germline CDR1 is SGHAT and CDR2 FQNNGV.

At least ten counts were recorded for this clonotype. V usage is TRBV5-1 and J usage is TRBJ2-3; D possibly corresponds to TRBD2 (6 bases). The V gene lost 4 bases and the J gene lost 0 bases, with 18 bases spanning the gap. The CDR3 is made up of 17 amino acids. Germline CDR1 SGHRS, CDR2 YFSETQ. CDR3 amino acids: CASSPFYGGPSTDTQYF. DNA for the CDR3: TGCGCCAGCAGCCCGTTCTACGGGGGACCTAGCACAGATACGCAGTATTTT.

The chain couples TRBV13 to TRBJ2-6, with 9 nucleotides matching TRBD1. Looked up from germline, CDR1 is PRHDT and CDR2 is FYEKMQ (reference sequence). V gave up 5 bases and J gave up 0 bases; unmatched junction bases: 8. The CDR3 spans 18 residues. The CDR3 DNA is TGTGCCAGCAGCCTTGGACAGGGGAGCTCCTCTGGGGCCAACGTCCTGACTTTC. Translation: CASSLGQGSSSGANVLTF.

V usage is TRBV25-1 and J usage is TRBJ1-5; D unclear. Trimming shortened V by 2 bases and J by 3 bases, and 2 bases separated the two germline ends. The germline CDR1 and CDR2 sequences are MGHDK and SYGVNS. The CDR3 runs to 12 residues. The CDR3 DNA sequence: TGTGCCAGCAGTGAAGACAATCAGCCCCAGCATTTT. It yields the protein CASSEDNQPQHF.

This clonotype showed up many times. The chain carries TRBV6-1 and TRBJ2-7; TRBD2 might be the D (5 bases). The CDR3 totals 14 residues. Trimming removed 5 bases from V and 2 bases from J, with 13 bases in between. Germline-derived CDR1 and CDR2 are MNHNS and SASEGT. The CDR3 is CASSTWTGTYEQYF. The DNA of the CDR3 is TGTGCCAGCAGTACGTGGACGGGGACCTACGAGCAGTACTTC.

The chain couples TRBV20-1 to TRBJ2-7; maybe TRBD1 (6 bases). Germline V gene lookup returns CDR1 DFQATT and CDR2 SNEGSKA (reference sequence). Trimming removed 1 base from V and 2 bases from J, with 12 bases in between. The CDR3 has 14 residues. CDR3 in amino acids: CSARALTGTYEQYF. CDR3 nucleotide sequence: TGCAGTGCTAGAGCCTTAACAGGGACCTACGAGCAGTACTTC.

This chain links TRBV2 with TRBJ2-6; D gene unclear. V was trimmed by 8 bases and J by 7 bases, leaving 6 bases between them. Germline values: CDR1 SNHLY, CDR2 FYNNEI. This CDR3 region has 11 residues. The CDR3 region has the DNA TGTGCCAGCGGCCTTGCCAACGTCCTGACTTTC. It translates to CASGLANVLTF. Drawing the rest from reference TRBV2 and TRBJ2-6, the complete variable domain is EPEVTQTPSHQVTQMGQEVILRCVPISNHLYFYWYRQILGQKVEFLVSFYNNEISEKSEIFDDQFSVERPDGSNFTLKIRSTKLEDSAMYFCASGLANVLTFGAGSRLTVL.

The table lists this clonotype with many counts. The chain combines TRBV19 with TRBJ1-5; a possible D gene is TRBD1 (5 bases). CDR1 is LNHDA, CDR2 SQIVND, per germline (reference sequence). This CDR3 is 12 amino acids long. Trimming pared 4 bases from V and 7 bases from J, leaving 8 bases between. The chain's CDR3 is CASSTGPQPQHF. CDR3 sequence (DNA): TGTGCCAGTAGTACAGGGCCACAGCCCCAGCATTTT.